The entry that follows covers one T cell receptor (beta chain) sequence. Its antigen is not known. With 60 Vbeta and 13 Jbeta primers, the PCR was carried out. Using immunoSEQ multiplex PCR, the repertoire was profiled, and TCRdb retains in-frame clones only, with some absent. The sample shows 95,000 to 150,000 clones, roughly 74% of them seen only once. Germline values: CDR1 LNHDA, CDR2 SQIVND (reference sequence). The J segment lost 3 bases and the V segment lost 4 bases, leaving 5 bases of the junction unmatched. CDR3 length: 14 residues. This specimen comes from a study of cytomegalovirus exposure and HLA in healthy donors. General study points: It was reported in a later analysis that an Asian-associated ancestry cluster showed fewer N-insertions than the 666-donor mean. In vitro confirmation showed three CMV-associated chains to be CMV antigen specific.

The sequenced sample was PBMCs. This chain joins TRBV19 and TRBJ2-7, with 8 bases lining up with TRBD1. This receptor was taken from a man aged 35 to 55 in good health and CMV-seronegative. CDR3 protein: CASSTGTGYYEQYF. As DNA, the CDR3 is TGTGCCAGTAGTACCGGGACAGGATACTACGAGCAGTACTTC.